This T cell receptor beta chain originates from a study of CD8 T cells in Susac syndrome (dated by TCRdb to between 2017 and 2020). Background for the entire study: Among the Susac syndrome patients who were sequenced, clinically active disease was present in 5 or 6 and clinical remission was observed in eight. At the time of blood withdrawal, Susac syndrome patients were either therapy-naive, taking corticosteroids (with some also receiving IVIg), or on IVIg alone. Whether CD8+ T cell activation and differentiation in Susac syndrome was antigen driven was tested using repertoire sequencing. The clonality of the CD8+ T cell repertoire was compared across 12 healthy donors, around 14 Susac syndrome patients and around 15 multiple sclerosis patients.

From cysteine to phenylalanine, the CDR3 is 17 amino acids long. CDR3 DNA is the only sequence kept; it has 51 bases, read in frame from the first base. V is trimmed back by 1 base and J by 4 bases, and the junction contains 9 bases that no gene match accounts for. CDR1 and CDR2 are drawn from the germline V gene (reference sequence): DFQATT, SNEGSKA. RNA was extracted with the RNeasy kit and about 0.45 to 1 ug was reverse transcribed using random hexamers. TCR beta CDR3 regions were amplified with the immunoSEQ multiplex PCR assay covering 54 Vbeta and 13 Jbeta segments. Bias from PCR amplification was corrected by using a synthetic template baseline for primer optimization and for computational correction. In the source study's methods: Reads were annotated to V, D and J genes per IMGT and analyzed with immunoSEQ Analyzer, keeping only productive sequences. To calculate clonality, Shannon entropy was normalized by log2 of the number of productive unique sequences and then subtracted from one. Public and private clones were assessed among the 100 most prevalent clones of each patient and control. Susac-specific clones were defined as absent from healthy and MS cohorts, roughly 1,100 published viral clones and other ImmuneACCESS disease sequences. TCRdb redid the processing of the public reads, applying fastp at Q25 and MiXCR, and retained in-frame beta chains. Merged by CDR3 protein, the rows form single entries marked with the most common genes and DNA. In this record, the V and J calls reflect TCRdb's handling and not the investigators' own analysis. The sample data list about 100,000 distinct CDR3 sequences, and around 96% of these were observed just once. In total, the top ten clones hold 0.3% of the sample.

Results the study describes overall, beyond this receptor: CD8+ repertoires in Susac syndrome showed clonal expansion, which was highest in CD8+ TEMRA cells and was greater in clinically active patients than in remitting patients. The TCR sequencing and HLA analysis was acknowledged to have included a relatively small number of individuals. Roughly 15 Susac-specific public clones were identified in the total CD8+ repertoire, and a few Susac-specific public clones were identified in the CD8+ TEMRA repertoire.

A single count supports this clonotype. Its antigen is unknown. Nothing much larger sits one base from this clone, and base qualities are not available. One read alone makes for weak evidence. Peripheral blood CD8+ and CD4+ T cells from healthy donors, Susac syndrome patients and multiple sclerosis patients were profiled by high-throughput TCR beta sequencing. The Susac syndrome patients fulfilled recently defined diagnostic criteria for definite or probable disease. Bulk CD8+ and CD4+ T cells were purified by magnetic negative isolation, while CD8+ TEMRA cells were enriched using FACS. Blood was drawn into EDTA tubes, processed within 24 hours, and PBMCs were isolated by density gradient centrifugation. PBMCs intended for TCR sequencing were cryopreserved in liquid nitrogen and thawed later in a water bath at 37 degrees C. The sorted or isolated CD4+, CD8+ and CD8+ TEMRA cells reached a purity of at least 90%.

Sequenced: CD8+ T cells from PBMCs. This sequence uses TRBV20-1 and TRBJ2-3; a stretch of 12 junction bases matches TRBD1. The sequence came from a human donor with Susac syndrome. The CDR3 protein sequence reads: CSARAWDRGLTADTQYF. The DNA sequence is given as TGCAGTGCTAGAGCTTGGGACAGGGGGCTTACGGCAGATACGCAGTATTTT.